Below are 29 T cell receptor beta chains sequenced from a single sample in a study of OX40 agonist ivuxolimab in advanced cancers. Generated by immunoSEQ multiplex PCR, the TCRdb table keeps only in-frame clones and is missing some. Of tens of thousands of clones listed, about 87% are singletons. This material consisted of CD4+ or CD8+ T cells sorted from blood, taken in a trial of the OX40 agonist ivuxolimab. These receptors were taken from an adult with an advanced solid tumor such as melanoma, head and neck, liver or kidney cancer.

The rearrangement joins TRBV7-3 to TRBJ2-2; 8 bases are shared with TRBD2. With V trimmed by 4 bases and J by 6 bases, 4 bases remained unmatched. There are 14 residues in the CDR3. From germline, CDR1 is SGHTA and CDR2 FQGTGA. CDR3 in DNA: TGTGCCAGCAGCTCGGGACTAGGGCCCGGGGAGCTGTTTTTT. Protein sequence: CASSSGLGPGELFF.

V and J are TRBV5-4 and TRBJ2-4, with D possibly TRBD2 on 6 matching bases. Deletions cut 3 bases from V and 3 bases from J, with 10 bases between. CDR1 and CDR2 (germline): SGHNT, YYREEE (reference sequence). This CDR3 spans 14 amino acids. The CDR3 region has the DNA TGTGCCAGCAGCTCTCAGGGAGGCAAAAACATTCAGTACTTC. It encodes CASSSQGGKNIQYF.

Only a few counts were recorded for this clone. In DNA form, the CDR3 reads TGTGCCAGCAGCTTAACCCCCAGGGCAGGGCATGGCACAGATACGCAGTATTTT. Protein: CASSLTPRAGHGTDTQYF. The V call is TRBV7-3, the J call TRBJ2-3, with D perhaps matching TRBD1 (5 bases). The V end lost 0 bases, the J end lost 1 base, and 17 bases lay between the germline ends. Per germline, CDR1 SGHTA and CDR2 FQGTGA. CDR3 size: 18 residues.

This chain connects TRBV19 to TRBJ2-7; 7 nucleotides align to TRBD1. In germline, CDR1 is LNHDA, CDR2 SQIVND (reference sequence). The CDR3 consists of 14 residues. J lost 0 bases, V lost 3 bases, and 2 bases had no gene match. This CDR3 is CASSMTGSSYEQYF. The CDR3 DNA follows: TGTGCCAGTAGTATGACAGGGAGCTCCTACGAGCAGTACTTC. Full variable domain (outside the CDR3, taken from reference TRBV19 and TRBJ2-7): DGGITQSPKYLFRKEGQNVTLSCEQNLNHDAMYWYRQDPGQGLRLIYYSQIVNDFQKGDIAEGYSVSREKKESFPLTVTSAQKNPTAFYLCASSMTGSSYEQYFGPGTRLTVT.

This chain links TRBV7-2 with TRBJ2-7; D is uncertain. This CDR3 has 18 amino acids. V was pared by 1 base and J by 0 bases, with 19 bases between. Germline V gene lookup returns CDR1 SGHTA and CDR2 FQGNSA. This CDR3 reads CASSLGLRGLKYSYEQYF. CDR3 bases: TGTGCCAGCAGCTTAGGGCTTCGTGGGCTCAAGTACTCCTACGAGCAGTACTTC.

V usage is TRBV19 and J usage is TRBJ2-1, with D maybe TRBD2 (6 bases). Germline V gives CDR1 LNHDA, CDR2 SQIVND (reference sequence). The CDR3 contains 15 residues. Trimming took off 11 bases at V and 3 bases at J, with 20 bases between the two ends. The CDR3 sequence: CACNPGTGFYNEQFF. The DNA of the CDR3 is TGTGCCTGTAACCCCGGGACTGGATTCTACAATGAGCAGTTCTTC.

The chain combines TRBV13 with TRBJ2-3, with 10 bases identical to TRBD2. Germline V gene data show CDR1 as PRHDT and CDR2 as FYEKMQ (reference sequence). This CDR3 comprises 16 residues. J gave up 1 base and V 1 base, and 2 bases lay outside the gene matches. CDR3 in amino acids: CASSLASGGRTDTQYF. In nucleotides, the CDR3 is TGTGCCAGCAGCTTAGCTAGCGGGGGTCGCACAGATACGCAGTATTTT.

J is TRBJ1-1 and V is TRBV7-8; 9 bases are shared with TRBD1. This CDR3 has 16 amino acids. V trimming: 7 bases; J trimming: 1 base; junction bases outside the gene matches: 10. Germline V gives CDR1 SGHVS, CDR2 FQNEAQ. In DNA form, the CDR3 reads TGTGCCAGCACCGACCCCACAGGGGGCGAGAACACTGAAGCTTTCTTT. This codes for CASTDPTGGENTEAFF.

The rearrangement joins TRBV27 to TRBJ2-2; D is perhaps TRBD1 or TRBD2 (5 bases each). The CDR3 loop spans 14 amino acids. Germline-derived CDR1 and CDR2 are MNHEY and SMNVEV (reference sequence). V was shortened by 5 bases and J by 7 bases, with 14 bases between the two germline ends. The CDR3 loop is CASSPGTAGGELFF. The CDR3 bases are TGTGCCAGCAGTCCAGGGACGGCCGGCGGGGAGCTGTTTTTT.

V and J are TRBV14 and TRBJ2-1; 7 bases line up with TRBD1. The germline CDR1 and CDR2 sequences are SGHDN and FVKESK. Trimming took 5 bases from V and 2 from J; bases not matched to a gene: 6. CDR3 length equals 15 residues. The CDR3 region has the DNA TGTGCCAGCAGCTTACAGGGGTTCACCTACAATGAGCAGTTCTTC. Amino acid sequence: CASSLQGFTYNEQFF.

The chain links TRBV5-8 to TRBJ2-1; maybe TRBD2 (5 bases). The V gene lost 0 bases and the J gene lost 2 bases, with 9 bases spanning the gap. Germline V lookup: CDR1 SGHTS, CDR2 YDEGEE. The CDR3 sequence is 15 residues long. CDR3 loop: CASSLVASPYNEQFF. DNA of the CDR3: TGTGCCAGCAGCTTGGTCGCTAGCCCCTACAATGAGCAGTTCTTC.

This rearrangement joins TRBV9 to TRBJ2-5; 13 bases agree with TRBD2. CDR1 is SGDLS and CDR2 is YYNGEE in the germline V gene. This CDR3 has 16 amino acids. The V segment lost 3 bases and the J segment 1 base; nucleotides outside the gene matches: 3. The CDR3 nucleotides are TGTGCCAGCAGCGCCGGACTAGCGGGAGTCCAAGAGACCCAGTACTTC. This encodes CASSAGLAGVQETQYF.

J is TRBJ1-2 and V is TRBV28; possibly TRBD1 for D (5 bases). CDR1 and CDR2 from the germline V gene are MDHEN and SYDVKM. V lost 8 bases and J lost 3, with 16 bases in between. The CDR3 consists of 14 residues. CDR3 region: CASAFGQGDYGYTF. The CDR3 coding sequence is TGTGCCAGCGCTTTTGGGCAGGGCGACTATGGCTACACCTTC.

The gene calls are TRBV7-3 and TRBJ2-3, with D unclear. The germline CDR1 and CDR2 sequences are SGHTA and FQGTGA. Trimming took 5 bases from V and 3 from J, leaving 6 bases between them. This CDR3 spans 12 amino acids. The CDR3 nucleotides read TGTGCCAGCAGCCCAGTTACAGATACGCAGTATTTT. It encodes CASSPVTDTQYF. Full variable domain (remainder filled in from reference TRBV7-3 and TRBJ2-3): GAGVSQTPSNKVTEKGKYVELRCDPISGHTALYWYRQSLGQGPEFLIYFQGTGAADDSGLPNDRFFAVRPEGSVSTLKIQRTERGDSAVYLCASSPVTDTQYFGPGTRLTVL.

V and J are TRBV5-1 and TRBJ2-5; TRBD2 aligns across 10 bases. The J call may be in error: the DNA end matches TRBJ2-7 better. CDR1 and CDR2 (germline): SGHRS, YFSETQ. The CDR3 runs 16 residues. The CDR3 protein is CASSSSSGGLPREQYF. As DNA, the CDR3 is TGCGCCAGCAGCTCCAGTAGCGGGGGGCTGCCACGCGAGCAGTACTTC.

The chain combines TRBV29-1 with TRBJ2-1; perhaps TRBD2 as D (6 bases). CDR1 is SQVTM and CDR2 is ANQGSEA in the germline V gene. Trimming left V 1 base short and J 2 bases short, with 18 bases between. This CDR3 has 17 amino acids. CDR3 region: CSVEGSLHAGTYNEQFF. As DNA, the CDR3 is TGCAGCGTTGAAGGATCGCTTCACGCGGGAACCTACAATGAGCAGTTCTTC.

The chain employs TRBV13 and TRBJ1-2; D is unresolved. The CDR3 length is 14 residues. The germline V gene has CDR1 PRHDT and CDR2 FYEKMQ (reference sequence). V gave up 2 bases and J gave up 5 bases, with 12 bases separating them. CDR3 loop: CASSLWAEDYGYTF. CDR3 sequence (DNA): TGTGCCAGCAGCTTATGGGCAGAGGATTATGGCTACACCTTC.

V and J are TRBV2 and TRBJ2-3, with TRBD2 identical over 8 bases. Germline CDR1 reads SNHLY; CDR2 reads FYNNEI. The CDR3 is 15 amino acids. V shed 3 bases and J 0 bases; nucleotides not matched to a gene: 2. The CDR3 DNA reads as TGTGCCAGCAGTGACCGGGGGGGGAGCACAGATACGCAGTATTTT. It translates to CASSDRGGSTDTQYF.

The CDR3 reads CASSPDRGRYEQYF. The DNA of the CDR3 is TGTGCCAGCAGCCCGGACAGGGGCAGGTACGAGCAGTACTTC. The chain is built from TRBV5-4 and TRBJ2-7; 9 nucleotides agree with TRBD1. CDR3 size: 14 residues. J gave up 4 bases and V 4 bases, and 6 bases lay outside the gene matches. From germline, CDR1 is SGHNT and CDR2 YYREEE (reference sequence). The entire variable domain, with the rest obtained from reference TRBV5-4 and TRBJ2-7, is as follows: ETGVTQSPTHLIKTRGQQVTLRCSSQSGHNTVSWYQQALGQGPQFIFQYYREEENGRGNFPPRFSGLQFPNYSSELNVNALELDDSALYLCASSPDRGRYEQYFGPGTRLTVT.

The chain combines TRBV19 with TRBJ2-1, with D tentatively TRBD2 (6 bases). V was shortened by 7 bases and J by 5 bases, with 12 bases between the two germline ends. This CDR3 is 13 amino acids long. Germline V gene sequence: CDR1 LNHDA, CDR2 SQIVND (reference sequence). The DNA of the CDR3 is TGTGCCAGTACGGCACTAGCCCACAATGAGCAGTTCTTC. It encodes CASTALAHNEQFF.

V gene TRBV5-6 combines with J gene TRBJ2-1; 7 nucleotides match TRBD1. The junction had 4 bases not matched to a gene; V was cut back by 0 bases and J by 7 bases. This CDR3 is 14 amino acids long. Germline V lookup: CDR1 SGHDT, CDR2 YYEEEE. CDR3 DNA sequence: TGTGCCAGCAGCTTGGGGGACAGTTTAAATGAGCAGTTCTTC. Its protein is CASSLGDSLNEQFF.

This clone occurred once. The rearrangement uses TRBV19 and TRBJ1-1, with 7 positions matching TRBD1. Germline V lookup: CDR1 LNHDA, CDR2 SQIVND (reference sequence). The CDR3 is 13 residues long. The V gene end was trimmed by 6 bases and the J gene end by 4 bases; junction bases not matched to a gene: 5. The CDR3 nucleotides are TGTGCCAGTAGATACAGGGGTTTCACTGAAGCTTTCTTT. Its protein is CASRYRGFTEAFF.

The rearrangement joins TRBV9 to TRBJ1-1; a weak D match, TRBD1 (5 bases). From germline, CDR1 is SGDLS and CDR2 YYNGEE. The CDR3 has 15 amino acids. The V end lost 3 bases, the J end lost 1 base, and 13 bases lay between the germline ends. CDR3 sequence (DNA): TGTGCCAGCAGCGAGGAAGGGGACCAGAACACTGAAGCTTTCTTT. This sequence encodes CASSEEGDQNTEAFF.

CDR3 residues: CASSLMWRGSDTQYF. The CDR3 DNA reads TGTGCCAGCAGTTTGATGTGGCGGGGCTCGGATACGCAGTATTTT. The rearrangement joins TRBV27 to TRBJ2-3, with D possibly being TRBD2 (6 bases). The V end was cut by 3 bases, the J end by 6 bases, with 16 bases between. The germline gives CDR1 MNHEY, CDR2 SMNVEV (reference sequence). The CDR3 has 15 amino acids.

This clone appeared a few times. The chain is built from TRBV11-2 and TRBJ2-7, with no clear D. CDR3 size: 11 residues. V lost 3 bases and J lost 3, with 3 bases in between. Germline CDR1 SGHAT, CDR2 FQNNGV. The CDR3 loop reads CASSFDYEQYF. CDR3 sequence (DNA): TGTGCCAGCAGCTTTGACTACGAGCAGTACTTC.

This clone was recorded a few times. The rearrangement joins TRBV2 to TRBJ1-1, with TRBD1 identical over 7 bases. In germline, CDR1 is SNHLY, CDR2 FYNNEI. This CDR3 region has 14 residues. Germline trimming cut 4 bases from V and 0 bases from J; bases unmatched to any gene: 2. The CDR3 region has the DNA TGTGCCAGCAGTGGGGACAGTATGAACACTGAAGCTTTCTTT. Translated, it gives CASSGDSMNTEAFF.

This chain links TRBV2 with TRBJ2-7; D ambiguous. V lost 7 bases, J lost 1 base, and 8 bases lay in between. Germline-derived CDR1 and CDR2 are SNHLY and FYNNEI. This CDR3 has 12 amino acids. The CDR3 is CASNLESYEQYF. Here the CDR3 DNA reads TGTGCCAGCAATCTGGAATCCTACGAGCAGTACTTC. The complete variable domain, with remaining parts taken from reference TRBV2 and TRBJ2-7, reads EPEVTQTPSHQVTQMGQEVILRCVPISNHLYFYWYRQILGQKVEFLVSFYNNEISEKSEIFDDQFSVERPDGSNFTLKIRSTKLEDSAMYFCASNLESYEQYFGPGTRLTVT.

This clone appeared once. The genes are TRBV5-6 and TRBJ2-3, with D unresolved. V gave up 2 bases and J gave up 5 bases, with 3 bases separating them. In germline, CDR1 is SGHDT, CDR2 YYEEEE. The CDR3 has 11 amino acids. CDR3 protein: CASSFGDTQYF. CDR3 sequence (DNA): TGTGCCAGCAGCTTTGGAGATACGCAGTATTTT.

This sequence joins TRBV19 and TRBJ1-2; D is uncertain. CDR3 size: 13 residues. Trimming shortened V by 3 bases and J by 7 bases, and 12 bases separated the two germline ends. Germline CDR1 LNHDA, CDR2 SQIVND (reference sequence). The CDR3 sequence: CASSIGRNLGYTF. For the CDR3, the DNA is TGTGCCAGTAGTATCGGCAGGAACCTTGGCTACACCTTC.